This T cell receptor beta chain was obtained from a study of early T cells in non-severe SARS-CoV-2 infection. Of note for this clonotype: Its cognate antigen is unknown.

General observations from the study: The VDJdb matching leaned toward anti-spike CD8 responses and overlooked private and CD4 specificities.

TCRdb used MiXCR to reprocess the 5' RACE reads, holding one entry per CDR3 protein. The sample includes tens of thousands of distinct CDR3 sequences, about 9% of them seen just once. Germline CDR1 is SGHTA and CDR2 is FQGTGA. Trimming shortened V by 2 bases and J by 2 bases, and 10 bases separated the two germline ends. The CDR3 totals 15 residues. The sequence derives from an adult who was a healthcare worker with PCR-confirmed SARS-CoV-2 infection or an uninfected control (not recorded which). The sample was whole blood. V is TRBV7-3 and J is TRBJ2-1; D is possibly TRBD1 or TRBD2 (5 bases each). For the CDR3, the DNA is TGTGCCAGCAGCTTATGGGGGAGCGCCTACAATGAGCAGTTCTTC. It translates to CASSLWGSAYNEQFF.